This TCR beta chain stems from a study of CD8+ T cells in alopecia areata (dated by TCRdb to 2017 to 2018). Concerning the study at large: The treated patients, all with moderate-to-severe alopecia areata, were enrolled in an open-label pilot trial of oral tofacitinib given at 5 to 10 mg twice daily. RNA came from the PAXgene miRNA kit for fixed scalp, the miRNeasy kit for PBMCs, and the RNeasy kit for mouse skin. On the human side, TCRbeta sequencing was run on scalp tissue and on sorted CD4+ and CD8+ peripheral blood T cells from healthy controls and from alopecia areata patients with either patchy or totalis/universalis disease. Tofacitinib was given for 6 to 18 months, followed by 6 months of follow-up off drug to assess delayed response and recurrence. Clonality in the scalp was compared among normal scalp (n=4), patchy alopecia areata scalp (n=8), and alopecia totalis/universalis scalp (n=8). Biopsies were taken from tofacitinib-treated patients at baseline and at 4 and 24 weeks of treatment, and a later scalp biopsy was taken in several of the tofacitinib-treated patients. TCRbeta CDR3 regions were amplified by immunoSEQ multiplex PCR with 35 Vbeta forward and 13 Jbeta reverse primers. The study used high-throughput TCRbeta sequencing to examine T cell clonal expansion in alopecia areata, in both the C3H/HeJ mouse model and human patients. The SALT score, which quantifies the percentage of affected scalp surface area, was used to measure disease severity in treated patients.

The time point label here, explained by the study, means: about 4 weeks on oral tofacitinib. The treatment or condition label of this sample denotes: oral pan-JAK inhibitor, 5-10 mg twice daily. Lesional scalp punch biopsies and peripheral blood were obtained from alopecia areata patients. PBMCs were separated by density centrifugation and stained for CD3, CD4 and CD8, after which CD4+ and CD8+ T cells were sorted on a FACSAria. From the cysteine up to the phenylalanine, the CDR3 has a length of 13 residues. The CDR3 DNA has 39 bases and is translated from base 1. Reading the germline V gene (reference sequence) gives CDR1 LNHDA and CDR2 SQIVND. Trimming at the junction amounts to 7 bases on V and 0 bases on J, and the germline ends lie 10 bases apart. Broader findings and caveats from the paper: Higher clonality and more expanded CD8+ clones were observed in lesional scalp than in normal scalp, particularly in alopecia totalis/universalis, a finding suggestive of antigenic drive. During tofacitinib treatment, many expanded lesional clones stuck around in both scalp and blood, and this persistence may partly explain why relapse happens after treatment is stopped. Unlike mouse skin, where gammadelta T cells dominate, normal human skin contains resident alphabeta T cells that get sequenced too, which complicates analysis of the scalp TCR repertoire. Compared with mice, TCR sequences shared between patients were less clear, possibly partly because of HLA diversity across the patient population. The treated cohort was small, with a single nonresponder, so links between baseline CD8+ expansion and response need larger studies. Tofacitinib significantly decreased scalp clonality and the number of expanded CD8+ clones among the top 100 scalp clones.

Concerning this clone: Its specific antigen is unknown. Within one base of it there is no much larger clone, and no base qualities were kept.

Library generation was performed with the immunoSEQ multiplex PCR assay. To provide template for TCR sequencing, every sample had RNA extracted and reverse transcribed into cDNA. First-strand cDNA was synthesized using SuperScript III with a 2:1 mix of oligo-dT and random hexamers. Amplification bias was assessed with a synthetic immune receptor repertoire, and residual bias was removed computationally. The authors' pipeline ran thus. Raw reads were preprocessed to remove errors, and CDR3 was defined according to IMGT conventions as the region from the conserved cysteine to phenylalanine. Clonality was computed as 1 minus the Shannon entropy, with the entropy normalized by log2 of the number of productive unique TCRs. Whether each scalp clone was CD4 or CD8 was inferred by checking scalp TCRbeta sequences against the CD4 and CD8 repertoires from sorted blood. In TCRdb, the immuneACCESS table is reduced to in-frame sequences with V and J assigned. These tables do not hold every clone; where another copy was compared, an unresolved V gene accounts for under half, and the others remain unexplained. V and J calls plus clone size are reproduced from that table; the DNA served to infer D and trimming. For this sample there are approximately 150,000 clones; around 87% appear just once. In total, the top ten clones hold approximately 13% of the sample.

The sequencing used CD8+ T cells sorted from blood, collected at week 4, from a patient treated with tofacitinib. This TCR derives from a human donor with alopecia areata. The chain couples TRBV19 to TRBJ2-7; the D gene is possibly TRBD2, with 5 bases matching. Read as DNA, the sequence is TGTGCCAGTAATGAGGGTCCCTCCTACGAGCAGTACTTC. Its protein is CASNEGPSYEQYF. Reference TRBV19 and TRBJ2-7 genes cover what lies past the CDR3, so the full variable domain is DGGITQSPKYLFRKEGQNVTLSCEQNLNHDAMYWYRQDPGQGLRLIYYSQIVNDFQKGDIAEGYSVSREKKESFPLTVTSAQKNPTAFYLCASNEGPSYEQYFGPGTRLTVT.